This section outlines one T cell receptor (beta chain) sequence together with its context. The antigen is unknown. The sample originates from a study of CD8+CD57+ T cells in acquired aplastic anemia. General study results and limits: Over 25 shared CD8+ CDR3s appeared highly expressed within patients' immunodominant clones. In CD8+ cells, Simpson's diversity showed no significant difference between patients and controls.

The patients chosen for sequencing had shown expansion of CD8+CD57+ cells (detected by flow cytometry). Every patient was diagnosed with severe acquired aplastic anemia. Therapy had not been given to patients before blood sampling. Genomic DNA acted as the template from which TCR beta VDJ combination and CDR3 sequence profiling were carried out. MiXCR, applied by TCRdb to the reads, yields one record per CDR3 protein. The repertoire holds roughly 280,000 distinct CDR3 sequences, with 45% to 65% as singletons. The sample taken for sequencing was sorted CD4+, CD8+, or CD8+CD57+ T cells (not recorded which) from PBMCs. The clonotype originates from a human donor with aplastic anemia.

The CDR3 DNA reads as TGCAGTGCGGGGACTAGCGAATCCTACGAGCAGTACTTC. Its translation: CSAGTSESYEQYF. The chain is built from TRBV20-1 and TRBJ2-7; 10 positions agree with TRBD2. Germline V gene sequence: CDR1 DFQATT, CDR2 SNEGSKA (reference sequence). With V trimmed by 6 bases and J by 1 base, 3 bases remained unmatched. CDR3 length equals 13 residues.